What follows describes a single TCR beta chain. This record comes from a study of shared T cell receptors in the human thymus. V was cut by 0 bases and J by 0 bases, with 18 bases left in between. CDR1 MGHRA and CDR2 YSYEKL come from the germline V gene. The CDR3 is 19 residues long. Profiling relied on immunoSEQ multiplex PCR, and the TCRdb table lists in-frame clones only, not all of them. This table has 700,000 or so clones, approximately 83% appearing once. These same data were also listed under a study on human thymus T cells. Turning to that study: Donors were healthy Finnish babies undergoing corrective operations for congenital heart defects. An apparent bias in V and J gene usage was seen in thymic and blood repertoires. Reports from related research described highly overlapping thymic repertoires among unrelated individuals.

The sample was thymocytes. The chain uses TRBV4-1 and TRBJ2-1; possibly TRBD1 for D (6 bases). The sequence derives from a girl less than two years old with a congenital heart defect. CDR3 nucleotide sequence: TGCGCCAGCAGCCAAGAGGGGGCGCTGCTCCGGAGCTCCTACAATGAGCAGTTCTTC. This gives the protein CASSQEGALLRSSYNEQFF.